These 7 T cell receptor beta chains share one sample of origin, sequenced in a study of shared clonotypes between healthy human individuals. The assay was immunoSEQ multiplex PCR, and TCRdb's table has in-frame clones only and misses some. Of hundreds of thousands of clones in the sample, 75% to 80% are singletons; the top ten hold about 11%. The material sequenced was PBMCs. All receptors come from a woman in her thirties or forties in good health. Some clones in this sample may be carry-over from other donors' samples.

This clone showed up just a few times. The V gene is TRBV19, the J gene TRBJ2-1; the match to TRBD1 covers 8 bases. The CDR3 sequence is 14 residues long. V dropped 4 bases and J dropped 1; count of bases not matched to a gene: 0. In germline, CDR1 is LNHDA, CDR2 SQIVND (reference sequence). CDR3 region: CASSRTGSYNEQFF. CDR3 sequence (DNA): TGTGCCAGTAGTAGGACAGGGTCCTACAATGAGCAGTTCTTC.

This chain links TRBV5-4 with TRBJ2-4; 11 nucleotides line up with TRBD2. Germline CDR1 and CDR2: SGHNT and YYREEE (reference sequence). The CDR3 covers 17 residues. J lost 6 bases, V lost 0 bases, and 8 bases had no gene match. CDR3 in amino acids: CASSLVTSGSILNIQYF. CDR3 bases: TGTGCCAGCAGCTTGGTTACTAGCGGGAGCATTTTAAACATTCAGTACTTC.

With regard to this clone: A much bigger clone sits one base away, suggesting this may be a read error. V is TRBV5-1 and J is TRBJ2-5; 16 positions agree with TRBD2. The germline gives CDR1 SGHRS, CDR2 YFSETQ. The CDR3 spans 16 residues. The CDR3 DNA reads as TGCGCCAGCAGCCCCCTGGGACTAGCGGGAGGGGGGACCCAGCACTTC. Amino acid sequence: CASSPLGLAGGGTQHF.

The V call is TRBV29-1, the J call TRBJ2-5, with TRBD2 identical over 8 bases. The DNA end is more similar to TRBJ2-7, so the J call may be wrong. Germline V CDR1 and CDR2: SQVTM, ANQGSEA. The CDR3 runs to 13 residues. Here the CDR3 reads CSVLAGISYEQYF. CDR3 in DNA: TGCAGCGTTTTAGCGGGGATCTCCTACGAGCAGTACTTC.

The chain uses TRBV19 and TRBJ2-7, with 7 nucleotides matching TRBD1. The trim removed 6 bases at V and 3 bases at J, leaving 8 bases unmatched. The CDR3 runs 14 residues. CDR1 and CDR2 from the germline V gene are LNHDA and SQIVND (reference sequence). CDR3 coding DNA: TGTGCCAGTAGCACCCCGGGACAGAGCTACGAGCAGTACTTC. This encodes CASSTPGQSYEQYF.

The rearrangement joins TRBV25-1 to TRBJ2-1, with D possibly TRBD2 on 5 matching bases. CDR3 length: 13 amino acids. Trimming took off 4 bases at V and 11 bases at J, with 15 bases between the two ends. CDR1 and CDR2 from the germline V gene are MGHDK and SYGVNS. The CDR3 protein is CASSAPGRTQQFF. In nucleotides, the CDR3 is TGTGCCAGCAGTGCCCCTGGTCGGACTCAGCAGTTCTTC.

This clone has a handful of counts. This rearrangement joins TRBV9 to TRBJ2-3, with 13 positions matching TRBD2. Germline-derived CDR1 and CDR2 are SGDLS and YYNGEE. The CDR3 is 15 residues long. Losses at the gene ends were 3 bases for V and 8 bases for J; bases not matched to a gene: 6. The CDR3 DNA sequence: TGTGCCAGCAGCGAAACTAGCGGGAGGGCCGTTACGCAGTATTTT. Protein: CASSETSGRAVTQYF.